This TCR beta chain was retrieved from a study of regulatory T cells in long-lasting Graves disease. This clonotype has a count of ten or more. Building the TCR beta libraries relied on iRepertoire HTBI primers, and CDR3 regions underwent Arm-PCR. TCRdb reanalysed the multiplex PCR reads using MiXCR and keeps one entry per CDR3 protein. The sample carries some 420,000 distinct CDR3 sequences, approximately 22% recorded once. Germline V gives CDR1 SGHAT, CDR2 FQNNGV. The V and J ends lost 2 bases and 3 bases respectively, with 14 bases between them. This CDR3 has 15 amino acids. Time point in this sample: persistent/refractory GD, antithyroid drugs over 5 years with positive TRAb. PBMCs were the source of the RNA used for TCR sequencing.

The sequence derives from a female donor with Graves disease. V usage is TRBV11-2 and J usage is TRBJ2-7, with a possible D match to TRBD2 (5 bases). Source: peripheral blood mononuclear cells (PBMCs), taken when the disease was refractory, from a patient treated with antithyroid drugs. The CDR3 bases are TGTGCCAGCAGCTTAAATCCGGGGTTGAACTACGAGCAGTACTTC. Amino acid sequence: CASSLNPGLNYEQYF.